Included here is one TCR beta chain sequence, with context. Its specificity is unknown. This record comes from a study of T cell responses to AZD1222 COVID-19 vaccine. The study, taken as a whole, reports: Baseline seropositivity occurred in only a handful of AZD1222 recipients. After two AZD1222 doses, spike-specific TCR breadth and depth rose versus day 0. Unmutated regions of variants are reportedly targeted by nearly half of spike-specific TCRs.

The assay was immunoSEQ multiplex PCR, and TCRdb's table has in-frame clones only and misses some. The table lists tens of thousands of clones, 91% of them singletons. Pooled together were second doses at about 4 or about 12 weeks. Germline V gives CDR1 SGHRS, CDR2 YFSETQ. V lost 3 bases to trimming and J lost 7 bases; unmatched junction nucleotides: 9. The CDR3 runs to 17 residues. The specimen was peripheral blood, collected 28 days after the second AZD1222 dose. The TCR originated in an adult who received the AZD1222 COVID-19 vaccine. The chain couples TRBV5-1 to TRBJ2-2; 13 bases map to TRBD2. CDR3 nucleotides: TGCGCCAGCAGCTCCCGGACTAGCGGGAGATTCGTCGGGGAGCTGTTTTTT. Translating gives CASSSRTSGRFVGELFF.